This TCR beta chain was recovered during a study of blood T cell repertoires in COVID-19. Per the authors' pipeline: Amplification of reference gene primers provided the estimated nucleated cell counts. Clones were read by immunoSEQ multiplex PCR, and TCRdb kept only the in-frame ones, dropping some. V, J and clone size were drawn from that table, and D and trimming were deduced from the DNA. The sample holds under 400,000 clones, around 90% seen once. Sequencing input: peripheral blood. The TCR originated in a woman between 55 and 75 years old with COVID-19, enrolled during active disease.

The CDR3 region has the DNA TGTGCCAGCAAGGAGGGACTAGCCTGGGAGACCCAGTACTTC. Translation gives CASKEGLAWETQYF. The J gene is TRBJ2-5, the V gene TRBV25-1; TRBD2 aligns across 9 bases. The CDR3 covers 14 residues. Germline assignment: CDR1 MGHDK and CDR2 SYGVNS. Trimming took 7 bases from V and 5 from J; bases not matched to a gene: 8.